This paragraph covers one T cell receptor (beta chain) sequence. The data stem from a study of blood T cell repertoires in COVID-19. Study as a whole: From T cells, B-cell-depleted T cells, or PBMCs came the material, which was cDNA or gDNA.

Method: immunoSEQ multiplex PCR; TCRdb's copy keeps in-frame clones and lacks some. This repertoire shows 390,000 or so clones, 70% to 90% found once; its top ten account for about 10%. This CDR3 comprises 11 residues. Germline assignment: CDR1 WSHSY and CDR2 SAAADI. V was pared by 0 bases and J by 9 bases, with 3 bases between. Sequenced sample: peripheral blood. The V and J genes are TRBV10-2 and TRBJ2-1; D unresolved. The sequence was obtained from a woman aged 25 to 39 with COVID-19, enrolled during active disease. The CDR3 loop is CASSESAEQFF. For the CDR3, the DNA is TGCGCCAGCAGTGAGTCGGCTGAGCAGTTCTTC.